This T cell receptor beta chain was identified during a study of blood T cell repertoires in COVID-19. About the study: Donors in the United States, Italy and Spain gave samples during acute or convalescent COVID-19. PBMCs, B-cell-depleted T cells, or T cells provided the cDNA or gDNA that made up the material.

This clone was found many times. In the authors' workflow: How many nucleated cells were present was estimated from reference gene primer amplification. TCRdb keeps only in-frame clones here, not all; method: immunoSEQ multiplex PCR. The V and J calls and clone size come from that table; D and trimming were worked out from the DNA. The sample has over 200,000 clones; 70% to 90% are singletons. The CDR3 runs to 16 residues. The germline V gene encodes CDR1 SGHDT and CDR2 YYEEEE. Between the trimmed V and J ends, which lost 10 bases and 2 bases, there was a span of 22 bases. Sequencing used peripheral blood. The source of this sequence is a woman in her 70s with active or convalescent COVID-19. The chain combines TRBV5-6 with TRBJ1-5, with D perhaps matching TRBD1 (5 bases). The CDR3: CADPPSGEERNQPQHF. CDR3 nucleotides: TGTGCCGACCCGCCATCGGGGGAGGAGCGCAATCAGCCCCAGCATTTT. Complete variable domain (other parts from reference TRBV5-6 and TRBJ1-5): DAGVTQSPTHLIKTRGQQVTLRCSPKSGHDTVSWYQQALGQGPQFIFQYYEEEERQRGNFPDRFSGHQFPNYSSELNVNALLLGDSALYLCADPPSGEERNQPQHFGDGTRLSIL.